Listed here are 26 T cell receptor beta chains from one sample, sequenced in a study of identical twins. TCRdb re-called the 5' RACE reads through MiXCR, storing one row per CDR3 protein. The sample has nearly 650,000 distinct CDR3 sequences, around 7.4% seen once. These data were likewise used in another study, on yellow fever vaccine responses in identical twins.

Sequenced sample: PBMCs. All receptors come from a young woman in good health.

The chain carries TRBV29-1 and TRBJ1-2, with 8 bases identical to TRBD1. The CDR3 is 12 residues long. Germline loops: CDR1 SQVTM, CDR2 ANQGSEA. V shed 6 bases, J shed 10 bases, and the junction held 10 bases outside the gene matches. For the CDR3, the DNA is TGCAGCGTCAGCCCGACAGGGGAAGCCTACACCTTC. This gives the protein CSVSPTGEAYTF.

The sample holds a few counts of this clonotype. V gene TRBV12-3 or TRBV12-4 combines with J gene TRBJ1-1, with D uncertain. CDR3 length equals 14 residues. Trimming stripped 8 bases from V and 4 bases from J, with 17 bases between. For the CDR3, the DNA is TGTGCCAGCGTAGTTCCCTCGTCGGGCACTGAAGCTTTCTTT. Residues: CASVVPSSGTEAFF.

This clonotype was seen a few times. This chain uses TRBV7-8 with TRBJ1-2, with a tentative D call TRBD1 (6 bases). The CDR3 is made up of 14 amino acids. In germline, CDR1 is SGHVS, CDR2 FQNEAQ. V gave up 5 bases and J gave up 5 bases, with 15 bases separating them. The CDR3 loop reads CASSQAGTPYGYTF. The CDR3 coding sequence is TGTGCCAGCAGCCAGGCCGGGACACCTTATGGCTACACCTTC. Drawing the rest from reference TRBV7-8 and TRBJ1-2, the complete variable domain is GAGVSQSPRYKVAKRGQDVALRCDPISGHVSLFWYQQALGQGPEFLTYFQNEAQLDKSGLPSDRFFAERPEGSVSTLKIQRTQQEDSAVYLCASSQAGTPYGYTFGSGTRLTVV.

This clonotype occurred a few times. The CDR3 here is CASSFMGSGNNEQFF. CDR3 DNA: TGTGCCAGCAGCTTTATGGGTAGCGGAAACAATGAGCAGTTCTTC. This chain joins TRBV7-2 and TRBJ2-1, with D possibly being TRBD2 (6 bases). Germline CDR1 and CDR2: SGHTA and FQGNSA. The CDR3 consists of 15 residues. V gave up 3 bases and J gave up 5 bases, with 14 bases separating them.

V is TRBV5-1 and J is TRBJ2-1, with D perhaps matching TRBD1 (6 bases). Germline CDR1 reads SGHRS; CDR2 reads YFSETQ. V lost 2 bases, J lost 3 bases, and 12 bases lay in between. The CDR3 sequence is 15 residues long. CDR3 sequence (DNA): TGCGCCAGCAGCTTTGCTGGGGGCTACTACAATGAGCAGTTCTTC. It yields the protein CASSFAGGYYNEQFF.

In its sample, this clonotype was seen many times. The chain carries TRBV3-1 and TRBJ2-5, with 14 bases aligning to TRBD2. V shed 4 bases and J 5 bases; nucleotides not matched to a gene: 3. Germline V gives CDR1 LGHDT, CDR2 YNNKEL (reference sequence). The CDR3 totals 15 residues. CDR3 residues: CASSRTSGRTETQYF. CDR3 DNA sequence: TGTGCCAGCAGCCGGACTAGCGGGAGGACGGAGACCCAGTACTTC.

This rearrangement joins TRBV18 to TRBJ2-1; 7 nucleotides line up with TRBD1. The CDR3 contains 16 residues. Germline CDR1 reads KGHSH; CDR2 reads LQKENI. Trimming took 4 bases from V and 2 from J; bases not matched to a gene: 8. The CDR3 nucleotides read TGTGCCAGCTCACTTAACTCGGGACAGACCTACAATGAGCAGTTCTTC. This sequence encodes CASSLNSGQTYNEQFF.

The sample holds many counts of this clonotype. V usage is TRBV20-1 and J usage is TRBJ2-3; no reliable D call. Per germline, CDR1 DFQATT and CDR2 SNEGSKA (reference sequence). There are 14 residues in the CDR3. Between the trimmed V and J ends, which lost 6 bases and 4 bases, there was a span of 17 bases. The CDR3 sequence is CSATVGVSADTQYF. The CDR3 DNA reads TGCAGTGCCACGGTTGGGGTTTCGGCAGATACGCAGTATTTT.

Concerning this clonotype itself: One end of the junction is discordant with germline, which a read error may explain. This chain uses TRBV5-1 with TRBJ1-1, with unresolved D. The CDR3 is 15 residues long. Germline values: CDR1 SGHRS, CDR2 YFSETQ. CDR3 DNA sequence: TGCGCCAGCGGCTTCGGACCTGCCCTGAACACTGAAGCTTTCTTT. It yields the protein CASGFGPALNTEAFF.

This clonotype was counted between two and nine times. V is TRBV7-3 and J is TRBJ2-1; maybe TRBD2 (7 bases). Germline CDR1 reads SGHTA; CDR2 reads FQGTGA. Trimming left V 1 base short and J 6 bases short, with 16 bases between. This CDR3 region has 16 residues. CDR3 residues: CASSLKGGGPRNEQFF. Here the CDR3 DNA reads TGTGCCAGCAGCTTAAAAGGGGGAGGGCCACGCAATGAGCAGTTCTTC.

This clonotype showed up many times. The V and J genes are TRBV27 and TRBJ1-5; D unresolved. The germline V and J ends were trimmed by 5 bases and 4 bases, with 6 bases remaining between them. Germline CDR1 is MNHEY and CDR2 is SMNVEV (reference sequence). CDR3 length: 12 residues. The CDR3 region has the DNA TGTGCCAGCAGTCGACCTAATCAGCCCCAGCATTTT. This encodes CASSRPNQPQHF.

This clonotype was recorded a few times. The CDR3 sequence: CASTPGQGTDTQYF. DNA of the CDR3: TGTGCCAGCACCCCCGGGCAGGGCACAGATACGCAGTATTTT. This chain connects TRBV7-9 to TRBJ2-3, with D uncertain. V dropped 7 bases and J dropped 1 base, with 12 bases sitting between them. The CDR3 length is 14 residues. CDR1 is SEHNR, CDR2 FQNEAQ, per germline (reference sequence).

This clonotype was recorded a few times. The V gene is TRBV20-1, the J gene TRBJ2-1, with D unresolved. The CDR3 has 12 amino acids. Germline CDR1 reads DFQATT; CDR2 reads SNEGSKA (reference sequence). Deletions cut 6 bases from V and 10 bases from J, with 16 bases between. The CDR3 DNA reads as TGCAGTGCCCAGCGAAGTTTAAAGGAGCAGTTCTTC. Protein: CSAQRSLKEQFF.

This clonotype was picked up many times. The chain links TRBV2 to TRBJ2-3; D possibly corresponds to TRBD2 (6 bases). The CDR3 covers 14 residues. The V and J ends lost 8 bases and 0 bases respectively, with 12 bases between them. The germline V gene encodes CDR1 SNHLY and CDR2 FYNNEI. The CDR3 DNA reads as TGTGCCAGCCGGCCCGGGACTAGCACAGATACGCAGTATTTT. Its translation is CASRPGTSTDTQYF.

This clonotype was seen more than once but under ten times. J is TRBJ2-2 and V is TRBV20-1; TRBD1 agrees at 7 bases. This CDR3 has 14 residues. J was trimmed by 4 bases and V by 6 bases; bases with no gene match: 8. CDR1 and CDR2 from the germline V gene are DFQATT and SNEGSKA (reference sequence). CDR3 sequence reads: CSAHRQGSTGELFF. The CDR3 DNA is TGCAGTGCACATAGACAGGGATCCACCGGGGAGCTGTTTTTT.

This clonotype was observed many times. This chain links TRBV20-1 with TRBJ2-1; 11 positions agree with TRBD2. Germline trimming cut 1 base from V and 4 bases from J; bases unmatched to any gene: 6. Germline V gene lookup returns CDR1 DFQATT and CDR2 SNEGSKA (reference sequence). This CDR3 contains 16 residues. The CDR3 loop is CSARVLAGGFYNEQFF. DNA for the CDR3: TGCAGTGCTAGAGTGCTAGCGGGGGGCTTTTACAATGAGCAGTTCTTC.

V usage is TRBV29-1 and J usage is TRBJ1-2, with D uncertain. Trimming pared 2 bases from V and 2 bases from J, leaving 6 bases between. The V gene's germline CDR1 is SQVTM and CDR2 ANQGSEA. The CDR3 totals 12 residues. CDR3 in amino acids: CSVEHRNYGYTF. CDR3 nucleotide sequence: TGCAGCGTTGAACACAGAAACTATGGCTACACCTTC.

At least ten counts were recorded for this clonotype. This chain links TRBV6-4 with TRBJ2-1; D unclear. Trimming cost V 2 bases and J 5 bases, with 7 bases left between them. The CDR3 is made up of 13 amino acids. Germline CDR1 reads MRHNA; CDR2 reads SNTAGT. As DNA, the CDR3 is TGTGCCAGCAGTGACAGGGTCAACAATGAGCAGTTCTTC. Amino acid sequence: CASSDRVNNEQFF.

J is TRBJ2-3 and V is TRBV5-5; 8 bases map to TRBD1. The junction had 10 bases not matched to a gene; V was cut back by 3 bases and J by 4 bases. Germline V gene sequence: CDR1 SGHKS, CDR2 YYEKEE (reference sequence). CDR3 length: 16 residues. The CDR3 bases are TGTGCCAGCAGCTCACGGACAGGGCTGGGGGCAGATACGCAGTATTTT. Translated, it gives CASSSRTGLGADTQYF.

The sample holds a few counts of this clonotype. The chain joins TRBV20-1 to TRBJ2-3; the D gene is possibly TRBD2 (6 bases). The CDR3 is made up of 14 amino acids. The V and J ends lost 3 bases and 1 base respectively, with 11 bases between them. Per the germline V gene, CDR1 is DFQATT and CDR2 is SNEGSKA (reference sequence). CDR3 residues: CSASTRGGTDTQYF. CDR3 sequence (DNA): TGCAGTGCTAGTACGCGGGGCGGCACAGATACGCAGTATTTT.

The CDR3 coding sequence is TGTGCCATCTTTATGGGCGATACGCAGTATTTT. This codes for CAIFMGDTQYF. This sequence joins TRBV7-2 and TRBJ2-3; D remains unclear. Germline CDR1 reads SGHTA; CDR2 reads FQGNSA. Trimming left V 10 bases short and J 6 bases short, with 11 bases between. The CDR3 loop spans 11 amino acids.

The rearrangement joins TRBV28 to TRBJ2-5, with TRBD2 as a possible D gene (7 bases). CDR3 length: 16 residues. V lost 5 bases and J lost 5, with 21 bases in between. Germline CDR1 is MDHEN and CDR2 is SYDVKM. For the CDR3, the DNA is TGTGCCAGCAGTCCAACTGGTGGGGGGGCCGCGGAGACCCAGTACTTC. Its translation: CASSPTGGGAAETQYF.

This clonotype showed up just a few times. This chain joins TRBV2 and TRBJ1-5; 7 bases fit TRBD1. Trimming took 6 bases from V and 3 from J; bases not matched to a gene: 8. The CDR3 is made up of 15 amino acids. Germline V lookup: CDR1 SNHLY, CDR2 FYNNEI. CDR3 coding DNA: TGTGCCAGCAGAGCACTAGGGGGCTCCAATCAGCCCCAGCATTTT. Its translation: CASRALGGSNQPQHF.

Only a few counts were recorded for this clonotype. The chain couples TRBV12-3 or TRBV12-4 to TRBJ2-1; D is perhaps TRBD1 (5 bases). Trimming removed 2 bases at V and 8 bases at J, with 13 bases between. The CDR3 length is 14 residues. CDR3 in amino acids: CASSLRGRVDEQFF. CDR3 DNA: TGTGCCAGCAGTTTAAGAGGCAGGGTGGATGAGCAGTTCTTC.

In this sample, this clonotype turned up many times. The chain links TRBV28 to TRBJ1-2; D may be TRBD1 (6 bases). This CDR3 region has 15 residues. Trimming pared 3 bases from V and 0 bases from J, leaving 11 bases between. Germline CDR1 and CDR2: MDHEN and SYDVKM. The CDR3: CASSFSGGPNYGYTF. CDR3 DNA: TGTGCCAGCAGTTTCAGCGGGGGGCCTAACTATGGCTACACCTTC.

The chain recombines TRBV4-1 with TRBJ2-1, with D possibly TRBD2 on 6 matching bases. This CDR3 is built from 18 residues. Trimming left V 0 bases short and J 4 bases short, with 19 bases between. Germline lookup yields CDR1 MGHRA and CDR2 YSYEKL. DNA for the CDR3: TGCGCCAGCAGCCAAGACGGGAGAGGCGGGTTCCCTTACAATGAGCAGTTCTTC. It translates to CASSQDGRGGFPYNEQFF.